The rows below give T cell receptor beta chains drawn from one sample of a study of blood T cells in healthy people across ages. TCRdb fed the 5' RACE reads into MiXCR, producing one record per CDR3 protein. The sample lists approximately 780,000 distinct CDR3 sequences, roughly 26% seen once, with about 3% in the top ten. These data were also reused for a study on T cells of mothers and their children.

The specimen sequenced was blood. These receptors all come from a boy younger than 18 in good health. Each CDR3 is given with its conserved first and last residue. Fields, in order: V gene, J gene, CDR3 length, clone size, D gene, CDR3 protein, CDR3 DNA. D genes are given only for firm matches. Size is stated for part of the rows, as once, few or many counts, or as a class when the clone is expanded.

v_call: TRBV5-5
j_call: TRBJ2-5
cdr3_length: 14
clone_size: NA
d_call: NA
cdr3_aa: CASSLIQSQETQYF
cdr3_nt: TGTGCCAGCAGCTTGATTCAGAGCCAAGAGACCCAGTACTTC

v_call: TRBV5-1
j_call: TRBJ1-4
cdr3_length: 17
clone_size: few
d_call: NA
cdr3_aa: CASSLFPQGATNEKLFF
cdr3_nt: TGCGCCAGCAGCTTGTTCCCACAGGGCGCAACTAATGAAAAACTGTTTTTT

v_call: TRBV5-1
j_call: TRBJ2-5
cdr3_length: 16
clone_size: NA
d_call: NA
cdr3_aa: CASSLGAEAMGETQYF
cdr3_nt: TGCGCCAGCAGCTTGGGGGCAGAAGCGATGGGGGAGACCCAGTACTTC

v_call: TRBV4-2
j_call: TRBJ2-1
cdr3_length: 17
clone_size: few
d_call: TRBD2
cdr3_aa: CASSQGVGAGGPNEQFF
cdr3_nt: TGTGCCAGCAGCCAAGGGGTCGGAGCGGGGGGCCCCAATGAGCAGTTCTTC

v_call: TRBV6-6
j_call: TRBJ2-1
cdr3_length: 13
clone_size: many
d_call: NA
cdr3_aa: CASSYFGGDEQFF
cdr3_nt: TGTGCCAGCAGTTACTTTGGGGGCGATGAGCAGTTCTTC

v_call: TRBV19
j_call: TRBJ2-7
cdr3_length: 15
clone_size: NA
d_call: TRBD2
cdr3_aa: CASSILAGETYEQYF
cdr3_nt: TGTGCCAGTAGCATCCTAGCGGGGGAAACCTACGAGCAGTACTTC

v_call: TRBV3-1
j_call: TRBJ1-2
cdr3_length: 12
clone_size: NA
d_call: NA
cdr3_aa: CASSEGAILYTF
cdr3_nt: TGTGCCAGCAGCGAAGGGGCCATCCTGTACACCTTC

v_call: TRBV20-1
j_call: TRBJ1-2
cdr3_length: 16
clone_size: NA
d_call: NA
cdr3_aa: CSAREARGFKNYGYTF
cdr3_nt: TGCAGTGCTAGAGAGGCCAGGGGATTTAAAAACTATGGCTACACCTTC

v_call: TRBV3-1
j_call: TRBJ2-5
cdr3_length: 14
clone_size: few
d_call: TRBD1
cdr3_aa: CASSPGTGGKTQCF
cdr3_nt: TGTGCCAGCAGCCCGGGGACAGGGGGTAAGACCCAGTGCTTC

v_call: TRBV18
j_call: TRBJ2-7
cdr3_length: 16
clone_size: few
d_call: TRBD1
cdr3_aa: CASSLTPGQGSYEQYF
cdr3_nt: TGTGCCAGCTCACTCACCCCCGGACAGGGATCCTACGAGCAGTACTTC

v_call: TRBV20-1
j_call: TRBJ2-5
cdr3_length: 15
clone_size: NA
d_call: TRBD1
cdr3_aa: CSASPPGQLQETQYF
cdr3_nt: TGCAGTGCTAGCCCGCCGGGACAGCTACAAGAGACCCAGTACTTC

v_call: TRBV5-1
j_call: TRBJ2-6
cdr3_length: 17
clone_size: NA
d_call: NA
cdr3_aa: CASSLAGGTSGANVLTF
cdr3_nt: TGCGCCAGCAGCTTGGCCGGCGGAACCTCTGGGGCCAACGTCCTGACTTTC

v_call: TRBV12-3/TRBV12-4
j_call: TRBJ2-3
cdr3_length: 13
clone_size: few
d_call: NA
cdr3_aa: CASSLIGSYTQYF
cdr3_nt: TGTGCCAGCAGTTTAATCGGGTCCTATACGCAGTATTTT

v_call: TRBV12-3/TRBV12-4
j_call: TRBJ2-1
cdr3_length: 16
clone_size: few
d_call: NA
cdr3_aa: CASSPLAGDRGHEQFF
cdr3_nt: TGTGCCAGCAGTCCACTAGCGGGGGACAGGGGCCATGAGCAGTTCTTC

v_call: TRBV7-6
j_call: TRBJ2-1
cdr3_length: 13
clone_size: NA
d_call: NA
cdr3_aa: CASSAGLHNEQFF
cdr3_nt: TGTGCCAGCAGCGCGGGACTCCACAATGAGCAGTTCTTC

v_call: TRBV4-1
j_call: TRBJ2-5
cdr3_length: 14
clone_size: few
d_call: NA
cdr3_aa: CASSLIGRGETQYF
cdr3_nt: TGCGCCAGCAGCCTTATAGGCCGGGGAGAGACCCAGTACTTC

v_call: TRBV28
j_call: TRBJ2-7
cdr3_length: 15
clone_size: NA
d_call: NA
cdr3_aa: CASSLYRDILREQYF
cdr3_nt: TGTGCCAGCAGTTTATATCGGGACATTCTTCGGGAGCAGTACTTC

v_call: TRBV29-1
j_call: TRBJ2-1
cdr3_length: 13
clone_size: NA
d_call: NA
cdr3_aa: CSVEDSRATEQFF
cdr3_nt: TGCAGCGTTGAAGATTCGAGGGCTACCGAGCAGTTCTTC

v_call: TRBV24-1
j_call: TRBJ2-1
cdr3_length: 11
clone_size: NA
d_call: NA
cdr3_aa: CATRPGPIEFF
cdr3_nt: TGTGCCACCAGACCGGGACCCATAGAGTTCTTC

v_call: TRBV28
j_call: TRBJ1-5
cdr3_length: 13
clone_size: few
d_call: NA
cdr3_aa: CASTQGSNQPQHF
cdr3_nt: TGTGCCAGCACGCAGGGCAGTAATCAGCCCCAGCATTTT

v_call: TRBV13
j_call: TRBJ2-1
cdr3_length: 16
clone_size: NA
d_call: TRBD2
cdr3_aa: CASSFSGGGSYNEQFF
cdr3_nt: TGTGCCAGCAGCTTTAGCGGGGGGGGCTCCTACAATGAGCAGTTCTTC

v_call: TRBV11-2
j_call: TRBJ2-5
cdr3_length: 16
clone_size: NA
d_call: NA
cdr3_aa: CASSLVGGGSTETQYF
cdr3_nt: TGTGCCAGCAGCTTAGTAGGAGGAGGGAGTACGGAGACCCAGTACTTC

v_call: TRBV28
j_call: TRBJ1-2
cdr3_length: 12
clone_size: NA
d_call: NA
cdr3_aa: CASRPEGFGYTF
cdr3_nt: TGTGCCAGCAGACCAGAGGGCTTCGGCTACACCTTC

v_call: TRBV6-5
j_call: TRBJ1-1
cdr3_length: 15
clone_size: NA
d_call: NA
cdr3_aa: CASSYSVSTSTEAFF
cdr3_nt: TGTGCCAGCAGTTACTCCGTCAGCACAAGCACTGAAGCTTTCTTT

v_call: TRBV13
j_call: TRBJ1-1
cdr3_length: 13
clone_size: many
d_call: TRBD1
cdr3_aa: CASREQGGTEAFF
cdr3_nt: TGTGCCAGCAGAGAACAGGGGGGCACTGAAGCTTTCTTT

v_call: TRBV13
j_call: TRBJ2-7
cdr3_length: 16
clone_size: NA
d_call: TRBD1
cdr3_aa: CASSRAGGVKGSKQYF
cdr3_nt: TGTGCCAGCAGCCGGGCAGGGGGCGTTAAAGGTAGCAAGCAGTACTTC

v_call: TRBV2
j_call: TRBJ2-6
cdr3_length: 15
clone_size: NA
d_call: NA
cdr3_aa: CASTDPVTGANVLTF
cdr3_nt: TGTGCCAGCACCGACCCCGTTACTGGGGCCAACGTCCTGACTTTC

v_call: TRBV4-1
j_call: TRBJ2-7
cdr3_length: 15
clone_size: few
d_call: NA
cdr3_aa: CASSAVDGNSYEQYF
cdr3_nt: TGCGCCAGCAGCGCTGTAGACGGGAACTCCTACGAGCAGTACTTC

v_call: TRBV7-9
j_call: TRBJ2-5
cdr3_length: 14
clone_size: NA
d_call: TRBD2
cdr3_aa: CASRSGLAKETQYF
cdr3_nt: TGTGCCAGCAGGTCCGGACTAGCTAAGGAGACCCAGTACTTC

v_call: TRBV12-3/TRBV12-4
j_call: TRBJ1-1
cdr3_length: 11
clone_size: NA
d_call: NA
cdr3_aa: CASSLSSGAFF
cdr3_nt: TGTGCCAGCAGCCTCTCGTCTGGGGCTTTCTTT

v_call: TRBV10-3
j_call: TRBJ1-6
cdr3_length: 12
clone_size: NA
d_call: NA
cdr3_aa: CAISERDSPLHF
cdr3_nt: TGTGCCATCAGTGAGAGGGATTCACCCCTCCACTTT

v_call: TRBV7-3
j_call: TRBJ2-5
cdr3_length: 13
clone_size: few
d_call: NA
cdr3_aa: CASSFSWKETQYF
cdr3_nt: TGTGCCAGCAGCTTCTCATGGAAAGAGACCCAGTACTTC

v_call: TRBV6-1
j_call: TRBJ2-2
cdr3_length: 14
clone_size: NA
d_call: NA
cdr3_aa: CASSEDRNTGELFF
cdr3_nt: TGTGCCAGCAGTGAGGACAGGAACACCGGGGAGCTGTTTTTT

v_call: TRBV15
j_call: TRBJ2-5
cdr3_length: 15
clone_size: NA
d_call: NA
cdr3_aa: CATSYTGQGGETQYF
cdr3_nt: TGTGCCACCAGCTATACGGGGCAGGGGGGAGAGACCCAGTACTTC

v_call: TRBV5-1
j_call: TRBJ1-1
cdr3_length: 14
clone_size: NA
d_call: TRBD1
cdr3_aa: CASFGTDMNTEAFF
cdr3_nt: TGCGCCAGCTTTGGGACAGACATGAACACTGAAGCTTTCTTT

v_call: TRBV12-3/TRBV12-4
j_call: TRBJ2-2
cdr3_length: 14
clone_size: few
d_call: NA
cdr3_aa: CASSLGTVTGELFF
cdr3_nt: TGTGCCAGCAGTTTAGGGACTGTCACCGGGGAGCTGTTTTTT

v_call: TRBV10-3
j_call: TRBJ1-4
cdr3_length: 16
clone_size: few
d_call: NA
cdr3_aa: CAISEFAALGNEKLFF
cdr3_nt: TGTGCCATCAGTGAGTTCGCCGCACTGGGTAATGAAAAACTGTTTTTT

v_call: TRBV20-1
j_call: TRBJ2-3
cdr3_length: 15
clone_size: NA
d_call: TRBD1
cdr3_aa: CSAIAQTQGADTQYF
cdr3_nt: TGCAGTGCCATTGCACAGACACAGGGGGCAGATACGCAGTATTTT

v_call: TRBV29-1
j_call: TRBJ1-4
cdr3_length: 13
clone_size: few
d_call: NA
cdr3_aa: CSVRNSTNEKLFF
cdr3_nt: TGCAGTGTTCGGAATTCGACTAATGAAAAACTGTTTTTT

v_call: TRBV2
j_call: TRBJ1-6
cdr3_length: 14
clone_size: few
d_call: NA
cdr3_aa: CASRLQGNNSPLHF
cdr3_nt: TGTGCCAGCAGGCTACAGGGAAACAATTCACCCCTCCACTTT

v_call: TRBV4-1
j_call: TRBJ2-5
cdr3_length: 15
clone_size: few
d_call: NA
cdr3_aa: CASSPLGGAESTQYF
cdr3_nt: TGCGCCAGCAGCCCCCTTGGCGGGGCAGAGTCGACCCAGTACTTC

v_call: TRBV6-5
j_call: TRBJ2-7
cdr3_length: 14
clone_size: many
d_call: NA
cdr3_aa: CASSPTRSTYEQYF
cdr3_nt: TGTGCCAGCAGTCCGACTAGATCAACCTACGAGCAGTACTTC

v_call: TRBV12-3/TRBV12-4
j_call: TRBJ2-3
cdr3_length: 15
clone_size: NA
d_call: TRBD1
cdr3_aa: CASSFGAGGVNTQYF
cdr3_nt: TGTGCCAGCAGTTTTGGTGCAGGGGGCGTGAATACGCAGTATTTT

v_call: TRBV20-1
j_call: TRBJ2-7
cdr3_length: 15
clone_size: few
d_call: TRBD1
cdr3_aa: CSATGTGVPEDEQYF
cdr3_nt: TGCAGTGCTACCGGGACAGGGGTCCCCGAGGACGAGCAGTACTTC

v_call: TRBV6-5
j_call: TRBJ2-7
cdr3_length: 14
clone_size: NA
d_call: NA
cdr3_aa: CASSPDSSTYEQYF
cdr3_nt: TGTGCCAGCAGCCCAGACAGCTCAACCTACGAGCAGTACTTC

v_call: TRBV6-5
j_call: TRBJ2-5
cdr3_length: 14
clone_size: many
d_call: NA
cdr3_aa: CASSSPRGQETQYF
cdr3_nt: TGTGCCAGCAGTTCCCCCAGGGGTCAAGAGACCCAGTACTTC

v_call: TRBV6-5
j_call: TRBJ1-3
cdr3_length: 13
clone_size: NA
d_call: NA
cdr3_aa: CASRTAIGNTIYF
cdr3_nt: TGTGCCAGCAGGACGGCGATTGGAAACACCATATATTTT

v_call: TRBV30
j_call: TRBJ2-7
cdr3_length: 15
clone_size: NA
d_call: NA
cdr3_aa: CAWSSGPPGIYEQYF
cdr3_nt: TGTGCCTGGAGCTCCGGACCCCCAGGGATCTACGAGCAGTACTTC

v_call: TRBV7-9
j_call: TRBJ2-3
cdr3_length: 14
clone_size: few
d_call: NA
cdr3_aa: CASSLAGAGDTQYF
cdr3_nt: TGTGCCAGCAGCTTAGCAGGGGCAGGGGATACGCAGTATTTT

v_call: TRBV20-1
j_call: TRBJ2-4
cdr3_length: 16
clone_size: few
d_call: NA
cdr3_aa: CSARDRASLAKNIQYF
cdr3_nt: TGCAGTGCTAGAGATAGGGCTTCACTAGCCAAAAACATTCAGTACTTC

v_call: TRBV7-9
j_call: TRBJ2-2
cdr3_length: 17
clone_size: NA
d_call: TRBD1
cdr3_aa: CASSSGPGQTNTGELFF
cdr3_nt: TGTGCCAGCAGCTCGGGGCCGGGACAGACGAACACCGGGGAGCTGTTTTTT

v_call: TRBV5-1
j_call: TRBJ1-4
cdr3_length: 14
clone_size: NA
d_call: TRBD1
cdr3_aa: CASNTGGRDEKLFF
cdr3_nt: TGCGCCAGTAATACAGGGGGCCGCGATGAAAAACTGTTTTTT

v_call: TRBV6-1
j_call: TRBJ2-5
cdr3_length: 11
clone_size: many
d_call: NA
cdr3_aa: CASRLQETQYF
cdr3_nt: TGTGCCAGCAGGCTCCAAGAGACCCAGTACTTC

v_call: TRBV12-3/TRBV12-4
j_call: TRBJ2-7
cdr3_length: 11
clone_size: few
d_call: NA
cdr3_aa: CASSSGGRPYF
cdr3_nt: TGTGCCAGCAGTTCAGGTGGTCGGCCCTACTTC